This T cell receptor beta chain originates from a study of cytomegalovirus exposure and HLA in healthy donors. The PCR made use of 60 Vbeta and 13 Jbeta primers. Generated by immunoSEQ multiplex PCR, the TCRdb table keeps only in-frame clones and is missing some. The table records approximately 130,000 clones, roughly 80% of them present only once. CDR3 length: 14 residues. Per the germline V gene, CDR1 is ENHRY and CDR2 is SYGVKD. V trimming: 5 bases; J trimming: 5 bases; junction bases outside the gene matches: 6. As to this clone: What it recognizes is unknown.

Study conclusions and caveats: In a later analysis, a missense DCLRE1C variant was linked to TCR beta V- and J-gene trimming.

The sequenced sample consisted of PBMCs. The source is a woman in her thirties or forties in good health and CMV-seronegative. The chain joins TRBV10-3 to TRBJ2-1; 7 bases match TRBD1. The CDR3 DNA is TGTGCCATCAGTTCCAGGGGGAACAACAATGAGCAGTTCTTC. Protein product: CAISSRGNNNEQFF.